What follows are 29 T cell receptor beta chains derived from one specimen sequenced in a study of CD8 T cells in ankylosing spondylitis. MiXCR, run by TCRdb on the 5' RACE reads, gives a single entry per CDR3 protein. The data show a few hundred thousand distinct CDR3 sequences, with around 20% seen just once and about 4% held by the top ten. The sequencing input was blood, either unsorted or a sorted T cell fraction (not recorded which). The origin of the receptors is a female donor with ankylosing spondylitis or in good health (not recorded which).

The chain joins TRBV24-1 to TRBJ2-2; 8 nucleotides align to TRBD1. CDR3 size: 16 residues. Germline V lookup: CDR1 KGHDR, CDR2 SFDVKD. The trim removed 3 bases at V and 1 base at J, leaving 3 bases unmatched. CDR3 coding DNA: TGTGCCACCAGTGATACCGGACAGGGGAACACCGGGGAGCTGTTTTTT. Translating gives CATSDTGQGNTGELFF.

This clonotype showed up just a few times. The genes are TRBV12-3 or TRBV12-4 and TRBJ2-2; D gene unclear. V was clipped by 6 bases and J by 4 bases, with 9 bases between them. The CDR3 extends over 13 amino acids. The CDR3, as DNA: TGTGCCAGCAGCTTCCTGGGCACCGGGGAGCTGTTTTTT. Amino acid sequence: CASSFLGTGELFF.

This chain joins TRBV28 and TRBJ2-7; D is uncertain. Trimming removed 2 bases at V and 6 bases at J, with 11 bases between. The CDR3 has 13 residues. Germline V lookup: CDR1 MDHEN, CDR2 SYDVKM. CDR3 sequence reads: CASSLDPQTEQYF. In DNA form, the CDR3 reads TGTGCCAGCAGTTTAGATCCCCAGACCGAGCAGTACTTC.

This clonotype has a handful of counts. The genes are TRBV5-1 and TRBJ2-3; 9 bases align to TRBD1. Looked up from germline, CDR1 is SGHRS and CDR2 is YFSETQ. This CDR3 is 16 amino acids long. V was clipped by 4 bases and J by 2 bases; unmatched bases: 8. The CDR3, as DNA: TGCGCCAGCAGCAACCTAGACAGGGGGTACACAGATACGCAGTATTTT. Its translation is CASSNLDRGYTDTQYF.

The chain couples TRBV5-6 to TRBJ2-7, with TRBD1 matching over 7 bases. In germline, CDR1 is SGHDT, CDR2 YYEEEE. CDR3 size: 15 residues. The V and J ends lost 0 bases and 2 bases, in that order; junction bases with no gene match: 5. CDR3 sequence: CASSLVGQSAYEQYF. Here the CDR3 DNA reads TGTGCCAGCAGCTTGGTGGGACAGTCCGCCTACGAGCAGTACTTC.

The chain recombines TRBV28 with TRBJ2-7; D might be TRBD1 or TRBD2, each matching 5 bases. The V end was cut by 5 bases, the J end by 2 bases, with 16 bases between. The CDR3 loop spans 15 amino acids. Germline CDR1 reads MDHEN; CDR2 reads SYDVKM. CDR3 DNA sequence: TGTGCCAGCAGTCCGTCCGGGACGTTTACCTACGAGCAGTACTTC. Amino acid sequence: CASSPSGTFTYEQYF.

The V call is TRBV11-3, the J call TRBJ2-2; D ambiguous. Germline CDR1 reads SGHNT; CDR2 reads YENEEA. This CDR3 is built from 14 residues. Trimming took 2 bases from V and 4 from J, leaving 8 bases between them. The CDR3 DNA is TGTGCCAGCAGCTTACTTTGGGGCACCGGGGAGCTGTTTTTT. Protein product: CASSLLWGTGELFF. The whole variable domain, filled in from reference TRBV11-3 and TRBJ2-2, reads EAGVVQSPRYKIIEKKQPVAFWCNPISGHNTLYWYLQNLGQGPELLIRYENEEAVDDSQLPKDRFSAERLKGVDSTLKIQPAELGDSAVYLCASSLLWGTGELFFGEGSRLTVL.

This clonotype showed up just a few times. The CDR3 region is CSASRTSGTDTQYF. The CDR3 coding sequence is TGCAGTGCTTCCCGGACTAGCGGCACAGATACGCAGTATTTT. The chain is built from TRBV20-1 and TRBJ2-3; 9 bases line up with TRBD2. Germline V gene sequence: CDR1 DFQATT, CDR2 SNEGSKA (reference sequence). After removal of 5 bases from V and 1 base from J, the junction contained 4 bases not matched to a gene. The CDR3 has 14 residues.

The chain employs TRBV7-2 and TRBJ2-7; either TRBD1 or TRBD2 may fit D (5 bases each). The CDR3 extends over 15 amino acids. The germline V and J ends were trimmed by 5 bases and 3 bases, with 17 bases remaining between them. The germline CDR1 and CDR2 sequences are SGHTA and FQGNSA. CDR3 nucleotide sequence: TGTGCCAGCAGCAACCTAGGGACGTCGAACTACGAGCAGTACTTC. This translates into CASSNLGTSNYEQYF. Full variable domain (outside the CDR3, taken from reference TRBV7-2 and TRBJ2-7): GAGVSQSPSNKVTEKGKDVELRCDPISGHTALYWYRQSLGQGLEFLIYFQGNSAPDKSGLPSDRFSAERTGGSVSTLTIQRTQQEDSAVYLCASSNLGTSNYEQYFGPGTRLTVT.

This clonotype was found once. V gene TRBV7-9 combines with J gene TRBJ2-1; perhaps TRBD2 as D (5 bases). Germline CDR1 reads SEHNR; CDR2 reads FQNEAQ (reference sequence). The V end lost 5 bases, the J end lost 7 bases, and 24 bases lay between the germline ends. The length of the CDR3 is 17 residues. This CDR3 is CASSPEVNRGRGNEQFF. CDR3 coding DNA: TGTGCCAGCAGCCCGGAGGTTAACAGAGGGAGAGGGAATGAGCAGTTCTTC. The entire variable domain, with the rest obtained from reference TRBV7-9 and TRBJ2-1, is as follows: DTGVSQNPRHKITKRGQNVTFRCDPISEHNRLYWYRQTLGQGPEFLTYFQNEAQLEKSRLLSDRFSAERPKGSFSTLEIQRTEQGDSAMYLCASSPEVNRGRGNEQFFGPGTRLTVL.

Only a few counts were recorded for this clonotype. V gene TRBV30 combines with J gene TRBJ2-5, with a possible D match to TRBD1 (6 bases). Per the germline V gene, CDR1 is GTSNPN and CDR2 is SVGIG (reference sequence). The CDR3 is 14 amino acids. Trimming stripped 0 bases from V and 5 bases from J, with 13 bases between. This CDR3 is CAWSVTGFGETQYF. The CDR3 DNA follows: TGTGCCTGGAGTGTAACAGGGTTTGGGGAGACCCAGTACTTC.

This clonotype showed up many times. This chain joins TRBV4-3 and TRBJ2-1; TRBD2 matches at 10 bases. Germline V gene sequence: CDR1 LGHNA, CDR2 YSLEER. V lost 1 base to trimming and J lost 10 bases; unmatched junction nucleotides: 7. The CDR3 is 15 amino acids. CDR3 DNA: TGCGCCAGCAGCCAAGGTCTAGCGGGAGCACGGGAGCAGTTCTTC. Protein: CASSQGLAGAREQFF.

The chain recombines TRBV20-1 with TRBJ2-7; D gene uncertain. V was cut by 1 base and J by 6 bases, with 7 bases left in between. The CDR3 is made up of 11 amino acids. CDR1 is DFQATT, CDR2 SNEGSKA, per germline (reference sequence). The CDR3 loop reads CSARVAFEQYF. DNA of the CDR3: TGCAGTGCTAGAGTTGCGTTCGAGCAGTACTTC.

The CDR3 protein is CAIRGPSGESYEQYF. The CDR3 DNA reads TGTGCCATCAGGGGACCTAGCGGGGAGTCCTACGAGCAGTACTTC. The rearrangement uses TRBV10-3 and TRBJ2-7; 9 bases are shared with TRBD2. The V and J ends lost 6 bases and 1 base, in that order; junction bases with no gene match: 7. The CDR3 has 15 amino acids. Per the germline V gene, CDR1 is ENHRY and CDR2 is SYGVKD.

The table lists this clonotype with a few counts. The gene calls are TRBV20-1 and TRBJ2-5; perhaps TRBD2 as D (5 bases). V lost 0 bases and J 0 bases, leaving 5 bases between the germline ends. CDR3 length equals 13 residues. Germline values: CDR1 DFQATT, CDR2 SNEGSKA (reference sequence). CDR3: CSAREDYQETQYF. The CDR3 DNA follows: TGCAGTGCTAGAGAGGACTACCAAGAGACCCAGTACTTC.

This chain joins TRBV28 and TRBJ1-4, with 10 bases aligning to TRBD1. The CDR3 runs to 15 residues. Germline V gene lookup returns CDR1 MDHEN and CDR2 SYDVKM. Trimming cost V 3 bases and J 7 bases; bases outside gene matches: 5. The CDR3 loop reads CASSLSTGGSEKLFF. The CDR3 DNA follows: TGTGCCAGCAGTTTGTCGACAGGGGGCAGTGAAAAACTGTTTTTT.

The table lists this clonotype with many counts. The chain employs TRBV12-3 or TRBV12-4 and TRBJ2-3; D remains unclear. The CDR3 totals 17 residues. V was shortened by 3 bases and J by 3 bases, with 19 bases between the two germline ends. The CDR3, as DNA: TGTGCCAGCAGTTTCTCCTTCAGAGCCGTGGCGACAGATACGCAGTATTTT. Translation: CASSFSFRAVATDTQYF.

The chain combines TRBV3-1 with TRBJ2-7; no firm D call. This CDR3 has 14 amino acids. Trimming removed 0 bases from V and 0 bases from J, with 6 bases in between. CDR1 and CDR2 from the germline V gene are LGHDT and YNNKEL (reference sequence). In DNA, the CDR3 is TGTGCCAGCAGCCAAGAGGTGAGCTCCTACGAGCAGTACTTC. Translating it yields CASSQEVSSYEQYF.

This clonotype was detected only a few times. The V gene is TRBV6-1, the J gene TRBJ2-7; TRBD1 aligns across 11 bases. Looked up from germline, CDR1 is MNHNS and CDR2 is SASEGT. This CDR3 spans 14 amino acids. Unmatched junction bases numbered 5, after V lost 8 bases and J lost 2 bases. The CDR3 sequence is CASSTDRGPYEQYF. The DNA of the CDR3 is TGTGCCAGCTCAACGGACAGGGGGCCCTACGAGCAGTACTTC.

This clonotype was counted only a few times. This sequence joins TRBV18 and TRBJ1-5, with TRBD1 identical over 7 bases. This CDR3 has 16 residues. Trimming removed 6 bases from V and 0 bases from J; junction bases left unmatched: 8. Germline CDR1 and CDR2: KGHSH and LQKENI. CDR3 sequence reads: CASSQTGSDSNQPQHF. The CDR3 DNA sequence: TGTGCCAGCTCCCAGACAGGGTCTGATAGCAATCAGCCCCAGCATTTT.

In this sample, this clonotype turned up a few times. V gene TRBV29-1 combines with J gene TRBJ2-2, with TRBD2 matching over 10 bases. The ends lost 6 bases at V and 2 bases at J; junction bases unmatched: 6. The CDR3 has 15 amino acids. CDR1 and CDR2 from the germline V gene are SQVTM and ANQGSEA. CDR3 nucleotide sequence: TGCAGCGTGAAAACTAGCGGGGTTAACACCGGGGAGCTGTTTTTT. This gives the protein CSVKTSGVNTGELFF.

This clonotype came up a few times. The chain carries TRBV20-1 and TRBJ2-2; 8 bases match TRBD2. Germline V lookup: CDR1 DFQATT, CDR2 SNEGSKA (reference sequence). This CDR3 contains 14 residues. Germline trimming cut 7 bases from V and 8 bases from J; bases unmatched to any gene: 12. CDR3 residues: CSVRRGGAAGELFF. The CDR3 region has the DNA TGCAGTGTTCGCCGGGGGGGCGCCGCGGGGGAGCTGTTTTTT.

This clonotype appeared a few times. The J gene is TRBJ2-6, the V gene TRBV6-2 or TRBV6-3; the D is unclear. The CDR3 runs to 14 residues. The V and J ends lost 5 bases and 1 base respectively, with 6 bases between them. Germline lookup yields CDR1 MNHEY and CDR2 SVGEGT. CDR3 sequence (DNA): TGTGCCAGCAGTCCCCCTTCTGGGGCCAACGTCCTGACTTTC. It codes for CASSPPSGANVLTF.

This clonotype was seen at least ten times. The rearrangement links TRBV29-1 to TRBJ2-7, with unresolved D. Trimming took 5 bases from V and 0 from J, leaving 8 bases between them. Germline CDR1 SQVTM, CDR2 ANQGSEA. CDR3 length equals 12 residues. The CDR3 is CSVLESSYEQYF. In nucleotides, the CDR3 is TGCAGCGTTCTAGAGAGCTCCTACGAGCAGTACTTC.

This chain links TRBV6-2 or TRBV6-3 with TRBJ2-1; 12 nucleotides agree with TRBD2. The trim removed 7 bases at V and 5 bases at J, leaving 6 bases unmatched. CDR3 length equals 15 residues. From germline, CDR1 is MNHEY and CDR2 SVGEGT. The CDR3 here is CASTRLAGVNNEQFF. In DNA, the CDR3 is TGTGCCAGCACCAGACTAGCGGGAGTCAACAATGAGCAGTTCTTC.

This chain connects TRBV20-1 to TRBJ2-1; 11 bases are shared with TRBD2. The V gene's germline CDR1 is DFQATT and CDR2 SNEGSKA (reference sequence). The CDR3 runs to 14 residues. The junction had 9 bases not matched to a gene; V was cut back by 5 bases and J by 9 bases. The CDR3: CSAPLAGGQVEQFF. CDR3 sequence (DNA): TGCAGTGCTCCGTTAGCGGGAGGGCAGGTTGAGCAGTTCTTC.

This clonotype was detected ten times or more. The rearrangement links TRBV20-1 to TRBJ2-7; D is possibly TRBD2 (6 bases). Trimming stripped 2 bases from V and 2 bases from J, with 16 bases between. The CDR3 length is 15 residues. Germline V lookup: CDR1 DFQATT, CDR2 SNEGSKA (reference sequence). DNA for the CDR3: TGCAGTGCTAGATCCCCGGGACTTGTTGCCTACGAGCAGTACTTC. This encodes CSARSPGLVAYEQYF.

The J gene is TRBJ2-4, the V gene TRBV18; D is possibly TRBD2 (6 bases). V gave up 6 bases and J gave up 4 bases, with 16 bases separating them. The V gene's germline CDR1 is KGHSH and CDR2 LQKENI. The CDR3 loop spans 15 amino acids. The CDR3 nucleotides are TGTGCCAGCTCGGGTAGCGGAACTACGAAAAACATTCAGTACTTC. Translating it yields CASSGSGTTKNIQYF.

This clonotype turned up a few times. This chain connects TRBV7-2 to TRBJ2-7, with a possible D match to TRBD1 (6 bases). V dropped 3 bases and J dropped 4 bases, with 13 bases sitting between them. Germline V gene data show CDR1 as SGHTA and CDR2 as FQGNSA. The CDR3 runs 14 residues. Here the CDR3 reads CASSFYQGRYEQYF. The CDR3 DNA reads TGTGCCAGCAGCTTTTACCAGGGGCGGTACGAGCAGTACTTC.